The 22 T cell receptor beta chains presented below share a single source sample, sequenced in a study of T cells in Graves' hyperthyroidism and ophthalmopathy. What was amplified from RNA transcripts were TCR beta CDR3 regions. The TCR CDR3 was amplified in a first-round RT-PCR using the HTBI primer set. TCRdb ran MiXCR on the multiplex PCR reads and lists one entry per CDR3 protein. The repertoire holds approximately 58,000 distinct CDR3 sequences, with about 49% as singletons. The sequencing input was blood. These receptors came from a woman aged 30 to 39 with Graves' ophthalmopathy.

V gene TRBV19 combines with J gene TRBJ2-3; 14 bases are shared with TRBD2. The CDR3 totals 16 residues. CDR1 LNHDA and CDR2 SQIVND come from the germline V gene (reference sequence). V trimming: 6 bases; J trimming: 7 bases; junction bases outside the gene matches: 9. CDR3 in DNA: TGTGCCAGTAGGGCTCGGACTAGCGGGGGGACTTATACGCAGTATTTT. As protein: CASRARTSGGTYTQYF.

Points on this clonotype: The conserved final phenylalanine or tryptophan is absent from the CDR3, which likely points to a read error. V gene TRBV20-1 combines with J gene TRBJ2-3; D is unclear. This CDR3 spans 15 amino acids. The germline V gene encodes CDR1 DFQATT and CDR2 SNEGSKA (reference sequence). CDR3 amino acids: CSAILHVAAADSQYL. As DNA, the CDR3 is TGCAGTGCTATCCTGCACGTGGCCGCAGCAGATTCGCAGTATCTT.

The chain couples TRBV24-1 to TRBJ2-7; TRBD1 matches 9 bases. The CDR3 has 15 amino acids. The ends lost 4 bases at V and 5 bases at J; junction bases unmatched: 8. Germline loops: CDR1 KGHDR, CDR2 SFDVKD. DNA for the CDR3: TGTGCCACCAGTGACTCCGGGACAGGGTCCCACGAGCAGTACTTC. This gives the protein CATSDSGTGSHEQYF.

The chain joins TRBV20-1 to TRBJ2-2; 11 nucleotides agree with TRBD2. The junction had 10 bases not matched to a gene; V was cut back by 3 bases and J by 7 bases. Germline-derived CDR1 and CDR2 are DFQATT and SNEGSKA (reference sequence). The CDR3 is made up of 16 amino acids. The CDR3 DNA reads TGCAGTGCTAGTTTAGCGGGAGGGCCGTTCCACGGGGAGCTGTTTTTT. Translated: CSASLAGGPFHGELFF.

V and J are TRBV12-3 or TRBV12-4 and TRBJ1-1; tentatively, D is TRBD1 (6 bases). The CDR3 sequence is 15 residues long. V was cut by 7 bases and J by 2 bases, with 17 bases left in between. The CDR3 bases are TGTGCCAGCACCCTGGGGGGCGGGATAAACACTGAAGCTTTCTTT. It yields the protein CASTLGGGINTEAFF.

The V gene is TRBV19, the J gene TRBJ1-5, with D possibly being TRBD1 (5 bases). Germline V gene sequence: CDR1 LNHDA, CDR2 SQIVND (reference sequence). Trimming took off 4 bases at V and 4 bases at J, with 17 bases between the two ends. This CDR3 contains 16 residues. The CDR3 sequence: CASSTLEGWGNQPQHF. CDR3 sequence (DNA): TGTGCCAGTAGTACCCTAGAGGGGTGGGGTAATCAGCCCCAGCATTTT.

For this clonotype: Its ends do not fully match the called genes, so a read error is possible. The V gene is TRBV19, the J gene TRBJ2-1; D not certain. The length of the CDR3 is 14 residues. Germline lookup yields CDR1 LNHDA and CDR2 SQIVND (reference sequence). The CDR3 nucleotides read TGTGCCAGTAGCCGGACCGATCAATACAATGAGCAGCTCTTC. Protein: CASSRTDQYNEQLF.

This clonotype was counted ten times or more. This may stem from a read error, because a much larger clone lies one nucleotide away. The rearrangement uses TRBV20-1 and TRBJ2-5; the match to TRBD1 covers 10 bases. The CDR3 sequence is 15 residues long. The V segment lost 0 bases and the J segment 4 bases; nucleotides outside the gene matches: 5. Looked up from germline, CDR1 is DFQATT and CDR2 is SNEGSKA (reference sequence). The CDR3 DNA follows: TGCAGTGCTAGAGATGCAGGGACAGGGGTAGAGACCCAGTACTTC. It translates to CSARDAGTGVETQYF.

The rearrangement links TRBV5-1 to TRBJ1-5; D not resolved. The CDR3 is 15 residues long. Germline V lookup: CDR1 SGHRS, CDR2 YFSETQ. The V end lost 1 base, the J end lost 7 bases, and 15 bases lay between the germline ends. The CDR3, as DNA: TGCGCCAGCAGCTTGTCGAGATCGAGCGAACAGCCCCAGCATTTT. The encoded protein is CASSLSRSSEQPQHF.

This clonotype was detected ten times or more. This chain uses TRBV7-9 with TRBJ1-4; 7 bases map to TRBD1. The germline V gene encodes CDR1 SEHNR and CDR2 FQNEAQ (reference sequence). CDR3 length: 15 residues. V gave up 5 bases and J gave up 8 bases; unmatched junction bases: 11. The CDR3 DNA reads as TGTGCCAGCAGCCCTAGGGCAGGGGGGTCGGAAAAACTGTTTTTT. Protein sequence: CASSPRAGGSEKLFF.

This clonotype was seen many times. The CDR3: CASRRPGGGSESGTQYF. As DNA, the CDR3 is TGTGCCAGCAGGCGCCCAGGGGGGGGCAGCGAGTCCGGTACGCAGTATTTT. The chain is built from TRBV6-2 or TRBV6-3 and TRBJ2-3; TRBD1 or TRBD2 may be the D gene (7 bases each). This CDR3 contains 17 residues. The V gene's germline CDR1 is MNHEY and CDR2 SVGEGT. The germline V and J ends were trimmed by 6 bases and 8 bases, with 27 bases remaining between them.

This clonotype was seen many times. The gene calls are TRBV6-6 and TRBJ2-1; 8 bases map to TRBD2. The CDR3 contains 16 residues. V was pared by 4 bases and J by 7 bases, with 12 bases of the junction left unmatched. CDR1 and CDR2 (germline): MNHNY, SVGAGI (reference sequence). This CDR3 reads CASSSSGSGRRNEQFF. CDR3 sequence (DNA): TGTGCCAGCAGTTCCAGCGGGAGTGGAAGGAGGAATGAGCAGTTCTTC.

V usage is TRBV20-1 and J usage is TRBJ2-7; 10 bases are shared with TRBD2. Per germline, CDR1 DFQATT and CDR2 SNEGSKA (reference sequence). CDR3 length equals 16 residues. Germline trimming cut 6 bases from V and 2 bases from J; bases unmatched to any gene: 13. CDR3 DNA: TGCAGTGCCATGAGGGGGACTAGCGTCGGCGCCTACGAGCAGTACTTC. Translated: CSAMRGTSVGAYEQYF.

This clonotype was counted many times. Here the CDR3 DNA reads TGCAGTGCCAGCCGGGGCCATAAAGAGACCCAGTACTTC. Protein product: CSASRGHKETQYF. The rearrangement uses TRBV20-1 and TRBJ2-5; D may match TRBD1 or TRBD2 (5 bases each). Germline CDR1 and CDR2: DFQATT and SNEGSKA (reference sequence). The V end lost 6 bases, the J end lost 3 bases, and 14 bases lay between the germline ends. The CDR3 sequence is 13 residues long.

Worth noting for this clonotype: The DNA is omitted, as the CDR3 cannot be located on it reliably, and the CDR3 follows TCRdb's listing. J is TRBJ2-1 and V is TRBV7-9; the table calls TRBD1, which could not be checked here. Germline V CDR1 and CDR2: SEHNR, FQNEAQ (reference sequence). 19 amino acids form the CDR3, both terminal residues included. The CDR3 here is CASSFYICSAPRGENEQFF.

The table lists this clonotype with many counts. The V and J genes are TRBV7-2 and TRBJ1-5, with D tentatively TRBD1 (5 bases). Germline V lookup: CDR1 SGHTA, CDR2 FQGNSA. Between the trimmed V and J ends, which lost 8 bases and 4 bases, there was a span of 15 bases. There are 14 residues in the CDR3. The CDR3 nucleotides read TGTGCCAGCGGCGCTGACAGTGGGAATCAGCCCCAGCATTTT. Protein product: CASGADSGNQPQHF.

This clonotype was recorded at least ten times. This chain links TRBV28 with TRBJ2-7, with D unclear. Germline V CDR1 and CDR2: MDHEN, SYDVKM. The CDR3 length is 13 residues. Trimming shortened V by 8 bases and J by 3 bases, and 14 bases separated the two germline ends. The DNA for the CDR3 is TGTGCCAGCCTCCGGGCCTCGGACTACGAGCAGTACTTC. Amino acids: CASLRASDYEQYF.

This clonotype was observed many times. The chain joins TRBV7-6 to TRBJ2-3; 9 nucleotides match TRBD2. Trimming at V came to 0 bases and at J to 3 bases, leaving 4 bases not matched to a gene. Germline lookup yields CDR1 SGHVS and CDR2 FNYEAQ. The CDR3 length is 16 residues. The CDR3 DNA is TGTGCCAGCAGCTTAGCAGTCGCGGGGGGGACAGATACGCAGTATTTT. Encoded protein: CASSLAVAGGTDTQYF.

This clonotype was seen just once. An end of the junction differs from the germline gene, which may be a read error. The V call is TRBV19, the J call TRBJ2-6; weak D call: TRBD1 (6 bases). CDR1 LNHDA and CDR2 SQIVND come from the germline V gene (reference sequence). The CDR3 sequence is 12 residues long. CDR3 DNA sequence: TGTGCCAGTAGTATACAGGGGAACACTGAAGCTTTC. It is translated as CASSIQGNTEAF.

This sequence joins TRBV9 and TRBJ2-5, with D perhaps being TRBD1 or TRBD2 (5 bases each). The CDR3 is 14 residues long. Trimming stripped 4 bases from V and 5 bases from J, with 15 bases between. The germline V gene encodes CDR1 SGDLS and CDR2 YYNGEE. This CDR3 is CASSSGPIDETQYF. DNA of the CDR3: TGTGCCAGCAGCTCGGGACCGATCGATGAGACCCAGTACTTC.

This clonotype was found many times. V usage is TRBV20-1 and J usage is TRBJ1-2, with a tentative D call TRBD1 (5 bases). Germline V gene data show CDR1 as DFQATT and CDR2 as SNEGSKA (reference sequence). CDR3 size: 14 residues. V lost 0 bases and J lost 6, with 14 bases in between. In nucleotides, the CDR3 is TGCAGTGCTAGAGACCTCTCTACAGGAGATGGCTACACCTTC. Translated: CSARDLSTGDGYTF.

This clonotype was found many times. The rearrangement links TRBV19 to TRBJ1-4; D not certain. This CDR3 has 15 residues. Germline-derived CDR1 and CDR2 are LNHDA and SQIVND (reference sequence). Trimming left V 6 bases short and J 1 base short, with 12 bases between. Here the CDR3 reads CASSLGSGTNEKLFF. Here the CDR3 DNA reads TGTGCCAGTAGCCTAGGGAGTGGAACTAATGAAAAACTGTTTTTT.